The 16 T cell receptor beta chains below all came from one sample that was sequenced in a study of blood T cell repertoires in COVID-19. The assay was immunoSEQ multiplex PCR, and TCRdb's table has in-frame clones only and misses some. The sample comprises hundreds of thousands of clones, 75% to 90% of which are singletons, and approximately 0.9% rests with the top ten. Sequencing was carried out using peripheral blood. The receptors stem from a man in his late teens or twenties with COVID-19, enrolled during active disease.

The chain carries TRBV29-1 and TRBJ1-5; TRBD1 agrees at 8 bases. J gave up 4 bases and V 6 bases, and 8 bases lay outside the gene matches. Germline CDR1 and CDR2: SQVTM and ANQGSEA. This CDR3 contains 14 residues. As DNA, the CDR3 is TGCAGCGTCTCAGGGACAGGAGGGAATCAGCCCCAGCATTTT. Translated, it gives CSVSGTGGNQPQHF.

The chain combines TRBV4-2 with TRBJ1-5; D perhaps matches TRBD1 (5 bases). The germline CDR1 and CDR2 sequences are LGHNA and YNFKEQ. V lost 3 bases and J 5 bases, leaving 8 bases between the germline ends. The CDR3 sequence is 13 residues long. The CDR3 DNA reads as TGTGCCAGCAGCCAGTTCAGGGATCAGCCCCAGCATTTT. It codes for CASSQFRDQPQHF.

In DNA form, the CDR3 reads TGTGCCAGCAGCTTAGTAGGGGATCTCGAGCAGTACTTC. Its translation is CASSLVGDLEQYF. The chain is built from TRBV11-2 and TRBJ2-7, with D perhaps TRBD1 (5 bases). Trimming removed 1 base at V and 6 bases at J, with 10 bases between. Germline V gives CDR1 SGHAT, CDR2 FQNNGV. The CDR3 spans 13 residues. Supplemented by reference TRBV11-2 and TRBJ2-7, the full variable domain reads EAGVAQSPRYKIIEKRQSVAFWCNPISGHATLYWYQQILGQGPKLLIQFQNNGVVDDSQLPKDRFSAERLKGVDSTLKIQPAKLEDSAVYLCASSLVGDLEQYFGPGTRLTVT.

The chain employs TRBV15 and TRBJ2-7, with D unresolved. The CDR3 has 15 residues. Germline lookup yields CDR1 LNHNV and CDR2 YYDKDF (reference sequence). Deletions cut 0 bases from V and 2 bases from J, with 11 bases between. CDR3 DNA: TGTGCCACCAGCAGAGATCTCGCAGGCCCCTACGAGCAGTACTTC. Translated, it gives CATSRDLAGPYEQYF.

The genes are TRBV7-3 and TRBJ2-1; D is perhaps TRBD1 (5 bases). The V gene's germline CDR1 is SGHTA and CDR2 FQGTGA. V dropped 5 bases and J dropped 10 bases, with 15 bases sitting between them. The CDR3 runs 13 residues. The CDR3 here is CASSTDRESEQFF. DNA for the CDR3: TGTGCCAGCAGCACAGACAGAGAAAGCGAGCAGTTCTTC.

This chain uses TRBV18 with TRBJ2-5; a possible D gene is TRBD1 (5 bases). The CDR3 consists of 15 residues. The germline V gene encodes CDR1 KGHSH and CDR2 LQKENI. V shed 0 bases and J shed 4 bases, with 12 bases lying between them. The DNA for the CDR3 is TGTGCCAGCTCACCACCTGGAGAAAGGGGAGAGACCCAGTACTTC. Protein: CASSPPGERGETQYF.

The genes are TRBV6-5 and TRBJ1-1; D is perhaps TRBD1 (5 bases). CDR3 size: 14 residues. The V gene's germline CDR1 is MNHEY and CDR2 SVGAGI. Trimming removed 6 bases at V and 6 bases at J, with 17 bases between. The CDR3 here is CASRVGALGAEAFF. In DNA, the CDR3 is TGTGCCAGCAGAGTTGGGGCCTTGGGCGCTGAAGCTTTCTTT.

This clone showed up just a few times. CDR3 region: CASSLETSVYNEQFF. The CDR3 region has the DNA TGCGCCAGCAGCTTGGAGACTAGCGTTTACAATGAGCAGTTCTTC. V is TRBV5-1 and J is TRBJ2-1; 8 positions match TRBD2. V was clipped by 0 bases and J by 4 bases; unmatched bases: 3. CDR3 length equals 15 residues. Germline V gives CDR1 SGHRS, CDR2 YFSETQ.

The chain carries TRBV7-8 and TRBJ2-2; D is ambiguous. Between the trimmed V and J ends, which lost 0 bases and 7 bases, there was a span of 9 bases. Germline V CDR1 and CDR2: SGHVS, FQNEAQ. CDR3 size: 14 residues. In nucleotides, the CDR3 is TGTGCCAGCAGCTTAGCCGGTCGTAACGGGGAGCTGTTTTTT. This gives the protein CASSLAGRNGELFF.

This chain links TRBV7-9 with TRBJ1-4; 7 bases map to TRBD1. Germline assignment: CDR1 SEHNR and CDR2 FQNEAQ (reference sequence). The V and J ends lost 0 bases and 8 bases, in that order; junction bases with no gene match: 9. CDR3 length equals 16 residues. CDR3 in DNA: TGTGCCAGCAGCTTAGCGTCCGGGGACAGTCACGAAAAACTGTTTTTT. Amino acid sequence: CASSLASGDSHEKLFF.

The V gene is TRBV6-5, the J gene TRBJ1-4; D gene unclear. This CDR3 spans 14 amino acids. V shed 6 bases and J shed 11 bases, with 19 bases lying between them. The germline CDR1 and CDR2 sequences are MNHEY and SVGAGI. For the CDR3, the DNA is TGTGCCAGCAGCCTGAGGGCCGAAGGTATCAAACTGTTTTTT. This codes for CASSLRAEGIKLFF.

This chain connects TRBV30 to TRBJ2-2; TRBD2 is a possible D gene (5 bases). The CDR3 has 14 amino acids. Trimming pared 4 bases from V and 4 bases from J, leaving 13 bases between. Germline V CDR1 and CDR2: GTSNPN, SVGIG (reference sequence). The CDR3 DNA sequence: TGTGCCTGGACGGGTGGGAGAGGCACCGGGGAGCTGTTTTTT. It specifies CAWTGGRGTGELFF.

The chain couples TRBV7-2 to TRBJ2-7; 9 bases align to TRBD1. The V segment lost 0 bases and the J segment 3 bases; nucleotides outside the gene matches: 3. Germline V gene lookup returns CDR1 SGHTA and CDR2 FQGNSA. The CDR3 contains 15 residues. CDR3 bases: TGTGCCAGCAGCTTAGCGCCGGGACAGGGCTACGAGCAGTACTTC. Translation gives CASSLAPGQGYEQYF.

This chain connects TRBV5-4 to TRBJ1-3; a possible D gene is TRBD1 (6 bases). This CDR3 contains 14 residues. Per the germline V gene, CDR1 is SGHNT and CDR2 is YYREEE (reference sequence). Between the trimmed V and J ends, which lost 4 bases and 2 bases, there was a span of 10 bases. CDR3 DNA: TGTGCCAGCAGCACAACAGGGACTGGAAACACCATATATTTT. Its protein product is CASSTTGTGNTIYF.

This chain uses TRBV25-1 with TRBJ1-5; tentative D call: TRBD1 (5 bases). CDR3 length: 13 residues. The germline V gene has CDR1 MGHDK and CDR2 SYGVNS. Trimming left V 6 bases short and J 7 bases short, with 13 bases between. DNA for the CDR3: TGTGCCAGCAGACAGGCCCTCGGGCAGCCCCAGCATTTT. It translates to CASRQALGQPQHF.

The chain carries TRBV11-3 and TRBJ2-7; 13 positions agree with TRBD2. The CDR3 runs to 18 residues. Germline V gene sequence: CDR1 SGHNT, CDR2 YENEEA. Trimming at V came to 5 bases and at J to 1 base, leaving 11 bases not matched to a gene. CDR3 bases: TGTGCCAGCAGCCACCCCGGACTAGCGGGAGTGCTGTCCTACGAGCAGTACTTC. It encodes CASSHPGLAGVLSYEQYF.